These T cell receptor beta chains were read from a single sample in a study of cytomegalovirus exposure and HLA in healthy donors. Measured with immunoSEQ multiplex PCR; TCRdb has only the in-frame clones, and not every one. This sample has more than 60,000 clones; around four fifths occur once, and the top ten carry more than 5%. Specimen: PBMCs. These TCRs come from a male donor in good health and CMV-seropositive. The CDR3 runs from the conserved cysteine through the conserved F or W. Each record gives: D gene, J gene, V gene, clone size, CDR3 DNA, CDR3 protein. D genes are given only for firm matches. Clone size is stated in some rows and not others, as once, few, many or a class when expanded.

TRBD1	TRBJ2-5	TRBV27	.	TGTGCCAGCAGTTTTGGGACAGAAGAGACCCAGTACTTC	CASSFGTEETQYF
.	TRBJ1-5	TRBV18	.	TGTGCCAGCTCACCAATGGACAGTAGCAATCAGCCCCAGCATTTT	CASSPMDSSNQPQHF
TRBD1	TRBJ2-7	TRBV7-2	.	TGTGCCAGCAGCTTAGTACCGGACAGGGTGAACGAGCAGTACTTC	CASSLVPDRVNEQYF
.	TRBJ1-1	TRBV6-5	.	TGTGCCAGCAGTTTTCAGGGGAGCACTGAAGCTTTCTTT	CASSFQGSTEAFF
TRBD2	TRBJ2-5	TRBV6-1	few	TGTGCCAGCAGTGAAGTAGCGGGGGGGCCAGAGACCCAGTACTTC	CASSEVAGGPETQYF
TRBD1	TRBJ2-7	TRBV4-2	.	TGTGCCAGCAGCCAAACAAAGACAGGGAAATCCTACGAGCAGTACTTC	CASSQTKTGKSYEQYF
.	TRBJ1-2	TRBV19	.	TGTGCCAGTAGTATTGTGGAAGTTAGGAGGGGCTACACCTTC	CASSIVEVRRGYTF
.	TRBJ2-1	TRBV2	.	TGTGCCAGCAGTGAAAGCAGGGCCGACAATGAGCAGTTCTTC	CASSESRADNEQFF
TRBD2	TRBJ2-5	TRBV7-9	.	TGTGCCAGCAGCTTTACTAGCGGGTACGATCGGGGGGAGACCCAGTACTTC	CASSFTSGYDRGETQYF
TRBD2	TRBJ2-3	TRBV19	medium-sized	TGTGCCAGTAGTATAGCCAGCGGGGGAAGCACAGATACGCAGTATTTT	CASSIASGGSTDTQYF
TRBD2	TRBJ2-5	TRBV5-4	.	TGTGCCAGCAGCCCCGGGACTAGCGGGGTTCGGTACCAAGAGACCCAGTACTTC	CASSPGTSGVRYQETQYF
TRBD1	TRBJ2-1	TRBV7-8	.	TGTGCCAGCAGCTTAGAGGGGGCAACCTACAATGAGCAGTTCTTC	CASSLEGATYNEQFF
.	TRBJ1-5	TRBV12-5	.	TGTGCTAGTGGTTCTTTTGCCGGGCCCTTGTCGAGGGGCAATCAGCCCCAGCATTTT	CASGSFAGPLSRGNQPQHF
.	TRBJ1-5	TRBV10-2	few	TGCGCCAGCAGTGACAGATACAATCAGCCCCAGCATTTT	CASSDRYNQPQHF
.	TRBJ1-4	TRBV7-6	.	TGTGCCAGCAGCCCAGGGGTGACTAATGAAAAACTGTTTTTT	CASSPGVTNEKLFF
TRBD1	TRBJ1-5	TRBV19	.	TGTGCCAGTAGTCGGACAGGGGTCAATCCGCCCCAGCATTTT	CASSRTGVNPPQHF
TRBD1	TRBJ2-7	TRBV18	.	TGTGCCAGCTCACCACCGGACAGGATAACGTCCTACGAGCAGTACTTC	CASSPPDRITSYEQYF
TRBD1	TRBJ2-5	TRBV29-1	.	TGCAGCTTCCGCCGGGGACAGGGGCTTGGGGAGACCCAGTACTTC	CSFRRGQGLGETQYF
TRBD1	TRBJ2-1	TRBV28	.	TGTGCCAGCAGTTGGGGACAGGGGGCGCGAAATGAGCAGTTCTTC	CASSWGQGARNEQFF
TRBD1	TRBJ2-5	TRBV7-2	few	TGTGCCAGCAGTTTTCAGGGGGCCCAAGAGACCCAGTACTTC	CASSFQGAQETQYF
.	TRBJ2-1	TRBV9	.	TGTGCCAGCAGCCCCAGCCTTCTAGCCGGGACCTACAATGAGCAGTTCTTC	CASSPSLLAGTYNEQFF
TRBD1	TRBJ1-1	TRBV6-5	.	TGTGCCAGCAGTTCTGCTGGACAGGGCCTGAACACTGAAGCTTTCTTT	CASSSAGQGLNTEAFF
.	TRBJ1-1	TRBV4-3	.	TGCGCCAGCAGCCACCAACAGGGCACTGAAGCTTTCTTT	CASSHQQGTEAFF
.	TRBJ1-1	TRBV7-9	.	TGTGCCAGCAGCTTACCTGGGAGCATGAACACTGAAGCTTTCTTT	CASSLPGSMNTEAFF
TRBD1	TRBJ2-3	TRBV7-8	.	TGTGCCAGCAGCTCGGGGGACAGGGAGCCCACAGATACGCAGTATTTT	CASSSGDREPTDTQYF
.	TRBJ1-1	TRBV28	few	TGTGCCAGCAGTTCCTACACTGAAGCTTTCTTT	CASSSYTEAFF
TRBD1	TRBJ1-6	TRBV9	.	TGTGCCAGCAGCGTGAGGGACAGGGATTCACCCCTCCACTTT	CASSVRDRDSPLHF
.	TRBJ2-1	TRBV9	.	TGTGCCAGCAGCGTAATAAGTAGCTCCTACAATGAGCAGTTCTTC	CASSVISSSYNEQFF
.	TRBJ2-1	TRBV27	.	TGTGCCAGCAGCCCACCGGCGGGGGAGCAGTTCTTC	CASSPPAGEQFF
TRBD2	TRBJ2-1	TRBV7-8	.	TGTGCCAGCAGCTTACCGGGGACTAGCGGGGGATTATACAATGAGCAGTTCTTC	CASSLPGTSGGLYNEQFF